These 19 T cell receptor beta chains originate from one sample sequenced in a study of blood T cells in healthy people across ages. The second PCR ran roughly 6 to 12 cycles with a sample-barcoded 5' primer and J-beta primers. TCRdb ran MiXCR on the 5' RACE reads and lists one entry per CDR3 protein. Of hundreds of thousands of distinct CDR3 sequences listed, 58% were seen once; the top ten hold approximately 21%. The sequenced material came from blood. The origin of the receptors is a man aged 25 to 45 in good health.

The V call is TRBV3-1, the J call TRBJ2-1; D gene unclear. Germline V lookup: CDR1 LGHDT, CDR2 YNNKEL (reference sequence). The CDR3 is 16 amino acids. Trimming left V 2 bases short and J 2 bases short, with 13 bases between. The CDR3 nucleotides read TGTGCCAGCAGCCAAACCCTAGGGATCACCTACAATGAGCAGTTCTTC. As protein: CASSQTLGITYNEQFF.

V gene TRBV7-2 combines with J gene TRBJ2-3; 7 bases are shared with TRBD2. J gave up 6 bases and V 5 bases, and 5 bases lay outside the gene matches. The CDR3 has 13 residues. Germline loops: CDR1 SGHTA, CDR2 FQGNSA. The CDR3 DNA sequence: TGTGCCAGCAGCGGGTCGCGGGGGGATACGCAGTATTTT. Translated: CASSGSRGDTQYF. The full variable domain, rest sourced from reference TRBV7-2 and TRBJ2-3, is GAGVSQSPSNKVTEKGKDVELRCDPISGHTALYWYRQSLGQGLEFLIYFQGNSAPDKSGLPSDRFSAERTGGSVSTLTIQRTQQEDSAVYLCASSGSRGDTQYFGPGTRLTVL.

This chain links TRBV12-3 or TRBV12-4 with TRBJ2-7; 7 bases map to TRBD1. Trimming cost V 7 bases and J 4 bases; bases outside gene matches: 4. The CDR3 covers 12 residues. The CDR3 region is CASTMTGYEQYF. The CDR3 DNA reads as TGTGCCAGCACCATGACAGGGTACGAGCAGTACTTC.

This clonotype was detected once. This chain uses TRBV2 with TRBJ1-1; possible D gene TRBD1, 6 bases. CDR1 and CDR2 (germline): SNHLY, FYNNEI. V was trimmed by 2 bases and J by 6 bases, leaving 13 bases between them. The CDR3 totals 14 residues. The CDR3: CASSERDKRPEAFF. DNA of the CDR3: TGTGCCAGCAGTGAAAGGGACAAAAGGCCTGAAGCTTTCTTT.

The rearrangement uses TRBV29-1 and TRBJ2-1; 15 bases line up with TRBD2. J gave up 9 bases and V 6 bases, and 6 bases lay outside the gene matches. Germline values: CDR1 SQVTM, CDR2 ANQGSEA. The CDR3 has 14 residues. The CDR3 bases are TGCAGCGTCCGGACTAGCGGGAGGGCCGGTGAGCAGTTCTTC. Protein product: CSVRTSGRAGEQFF.

CDR3 DNA sequence: TGTGCCAGCGTGGATAGCGGGAACACCGGGGAGCTGTTTTTT. Protein product: CASVDSGNTGELFF. The rearrangement links TRBV6-2 or TRBV6-3 to TRBJ2-2; possibly TRBD2 for D (6 bases). Per the germline V gene, CDR1 is MNHEY and CDR2 is SVGEGT. With 8 bases removed from V and 1 base from J, the gap between germline ends came to 11 bases. The CDR3 loop spans 14 amino acids.

CDR3 DNA sequence: TGTGCCAGCAGGACGGGTGATGGGGCCACAGATACGCAGTATTTT. It is translated as CASRTGDGATDTQYF. The chain couples TRBV27 to TRBJ2-3, with a possible D match to TRBD1 (5 bases). CDR1 is MNHEY and CDR2 is SMNVEV in the germline V gene (reference sequence). This CDR3 region has 15 residues. V gave up 6 bases and J gave up 2 bases, with 15 bases separating them.

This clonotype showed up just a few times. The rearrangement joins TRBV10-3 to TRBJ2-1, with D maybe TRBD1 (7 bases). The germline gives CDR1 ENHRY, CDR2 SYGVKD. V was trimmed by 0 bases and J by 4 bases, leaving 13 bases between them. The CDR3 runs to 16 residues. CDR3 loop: CAISESMAGQYNEQFF. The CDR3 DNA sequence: TGTGCCATCAGTGAGTCAATGGCGGGACAGTACAATGAGCAGTTCTTC.

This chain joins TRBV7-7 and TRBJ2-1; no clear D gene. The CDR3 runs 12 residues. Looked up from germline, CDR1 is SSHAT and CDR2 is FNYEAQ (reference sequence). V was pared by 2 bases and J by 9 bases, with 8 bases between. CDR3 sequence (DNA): TGTGCCAGCAGCTTACACGGCGGTGAGCAGTTCTTC. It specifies CASSLHGGEQFF.

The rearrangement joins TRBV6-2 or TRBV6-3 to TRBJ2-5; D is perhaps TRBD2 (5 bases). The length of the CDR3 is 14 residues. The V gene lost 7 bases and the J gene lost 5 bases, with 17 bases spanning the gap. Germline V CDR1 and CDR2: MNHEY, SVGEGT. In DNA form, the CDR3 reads TGTGCCAGCACTTATCTGTCAGGAGGTGAGACCCAGTACTTC. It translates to CASTYLSGGETQYF.

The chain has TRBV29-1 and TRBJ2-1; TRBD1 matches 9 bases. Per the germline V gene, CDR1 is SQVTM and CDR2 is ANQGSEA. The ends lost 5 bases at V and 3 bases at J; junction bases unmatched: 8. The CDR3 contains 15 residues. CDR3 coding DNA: TGCAGCGTTCACTACAGGGGGCTGTTCTACAATGAGCAGTTCTTC. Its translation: CSVHYRGLFYNEQFF.

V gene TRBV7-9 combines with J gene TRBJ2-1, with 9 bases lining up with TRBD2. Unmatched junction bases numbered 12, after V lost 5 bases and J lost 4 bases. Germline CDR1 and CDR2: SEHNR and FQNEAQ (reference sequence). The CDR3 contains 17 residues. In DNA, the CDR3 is TGTGCCAGCAGCCCGCGCCTCCGGACTAGCGCTTACAATGAGCAGTTCTTC. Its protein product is CASSPRLRTSAYNEQFF.

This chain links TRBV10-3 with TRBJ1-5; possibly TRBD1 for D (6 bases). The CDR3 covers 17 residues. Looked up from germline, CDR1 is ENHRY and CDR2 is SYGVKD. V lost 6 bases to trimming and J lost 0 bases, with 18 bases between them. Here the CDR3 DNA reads TGTGCCATCAGAAAAGAAAGCAGGGGAAATAGCAATCAGCCCCAGCATTTT. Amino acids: CAIRKESRGNSNQPQHF.

For the CDR3, the DNA is TGTGCCAGCAGCTTACAACAGGGGGCCCGGGTCCCCTACGAGCAGTACTTC. This translates into CASSLQQGARVPYEQYF. This chain connects TRBV7-2 to TRBJ2-5, with TRBD1 matching over 9 bases. The assigned J gene may be wrong: the sequence end matches TRBJ2-7 better. The V gene's germline CDR1 is SGHTA and CDR2 FQGNSA. The CDR3 is 17 amino acids.

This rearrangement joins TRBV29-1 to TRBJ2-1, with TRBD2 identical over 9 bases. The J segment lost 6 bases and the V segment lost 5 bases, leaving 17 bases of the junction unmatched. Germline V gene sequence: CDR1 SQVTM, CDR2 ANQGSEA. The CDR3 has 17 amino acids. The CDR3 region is CSVRLAGWGGRVNEQFF. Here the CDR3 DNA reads TGCAGCGTTCGTCTAGCGGGATGGGGGGGGAGGGTCAATGAGCAGTTCTTC.

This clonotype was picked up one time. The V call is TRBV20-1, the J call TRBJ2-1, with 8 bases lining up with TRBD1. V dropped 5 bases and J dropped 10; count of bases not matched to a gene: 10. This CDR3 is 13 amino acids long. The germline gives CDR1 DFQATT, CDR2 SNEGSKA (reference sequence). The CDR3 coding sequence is TGCAGTGCTCCCGGACAGGGAGTTTGGGAGCAGTTCTTC. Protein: CSAPGQGVWEQFF.

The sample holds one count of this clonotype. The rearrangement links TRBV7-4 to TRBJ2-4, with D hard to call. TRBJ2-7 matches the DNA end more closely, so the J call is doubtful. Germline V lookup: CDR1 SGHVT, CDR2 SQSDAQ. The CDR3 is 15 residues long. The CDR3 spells CASSSDLLTDYEQYF. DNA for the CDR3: TGTGCCAGCAGCTCCGACCTTTTAACGGACTACGAGCAGTACTTC.

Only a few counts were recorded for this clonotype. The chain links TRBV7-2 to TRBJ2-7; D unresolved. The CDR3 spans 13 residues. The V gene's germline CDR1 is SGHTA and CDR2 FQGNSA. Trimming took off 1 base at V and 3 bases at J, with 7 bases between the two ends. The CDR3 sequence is CASSLVWDYEQYF. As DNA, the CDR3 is TGTGCCAGCAGCTTAGTTTGGGACTACGAGCAGTACTTC. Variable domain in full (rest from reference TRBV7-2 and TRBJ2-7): GAGVSQSPSNKVTEKGKDVELRCDPISGHTALYWYRQSLGQGLEFLIYFQGNSAPDKSGLPSDRFSAERTGGSVSTLTIQRTQQEDSAVYLCASSLVWDYEQYFGPGTRLTVT.

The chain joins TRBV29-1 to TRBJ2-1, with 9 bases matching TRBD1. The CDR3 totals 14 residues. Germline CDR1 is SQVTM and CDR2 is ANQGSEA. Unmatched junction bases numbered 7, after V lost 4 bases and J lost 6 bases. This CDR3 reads CSVGGTGPFNEQFF. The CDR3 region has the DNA TGCAGCGTTGGGGGGACAGGGCCTTTCAATGAGCAGTTCTTC.